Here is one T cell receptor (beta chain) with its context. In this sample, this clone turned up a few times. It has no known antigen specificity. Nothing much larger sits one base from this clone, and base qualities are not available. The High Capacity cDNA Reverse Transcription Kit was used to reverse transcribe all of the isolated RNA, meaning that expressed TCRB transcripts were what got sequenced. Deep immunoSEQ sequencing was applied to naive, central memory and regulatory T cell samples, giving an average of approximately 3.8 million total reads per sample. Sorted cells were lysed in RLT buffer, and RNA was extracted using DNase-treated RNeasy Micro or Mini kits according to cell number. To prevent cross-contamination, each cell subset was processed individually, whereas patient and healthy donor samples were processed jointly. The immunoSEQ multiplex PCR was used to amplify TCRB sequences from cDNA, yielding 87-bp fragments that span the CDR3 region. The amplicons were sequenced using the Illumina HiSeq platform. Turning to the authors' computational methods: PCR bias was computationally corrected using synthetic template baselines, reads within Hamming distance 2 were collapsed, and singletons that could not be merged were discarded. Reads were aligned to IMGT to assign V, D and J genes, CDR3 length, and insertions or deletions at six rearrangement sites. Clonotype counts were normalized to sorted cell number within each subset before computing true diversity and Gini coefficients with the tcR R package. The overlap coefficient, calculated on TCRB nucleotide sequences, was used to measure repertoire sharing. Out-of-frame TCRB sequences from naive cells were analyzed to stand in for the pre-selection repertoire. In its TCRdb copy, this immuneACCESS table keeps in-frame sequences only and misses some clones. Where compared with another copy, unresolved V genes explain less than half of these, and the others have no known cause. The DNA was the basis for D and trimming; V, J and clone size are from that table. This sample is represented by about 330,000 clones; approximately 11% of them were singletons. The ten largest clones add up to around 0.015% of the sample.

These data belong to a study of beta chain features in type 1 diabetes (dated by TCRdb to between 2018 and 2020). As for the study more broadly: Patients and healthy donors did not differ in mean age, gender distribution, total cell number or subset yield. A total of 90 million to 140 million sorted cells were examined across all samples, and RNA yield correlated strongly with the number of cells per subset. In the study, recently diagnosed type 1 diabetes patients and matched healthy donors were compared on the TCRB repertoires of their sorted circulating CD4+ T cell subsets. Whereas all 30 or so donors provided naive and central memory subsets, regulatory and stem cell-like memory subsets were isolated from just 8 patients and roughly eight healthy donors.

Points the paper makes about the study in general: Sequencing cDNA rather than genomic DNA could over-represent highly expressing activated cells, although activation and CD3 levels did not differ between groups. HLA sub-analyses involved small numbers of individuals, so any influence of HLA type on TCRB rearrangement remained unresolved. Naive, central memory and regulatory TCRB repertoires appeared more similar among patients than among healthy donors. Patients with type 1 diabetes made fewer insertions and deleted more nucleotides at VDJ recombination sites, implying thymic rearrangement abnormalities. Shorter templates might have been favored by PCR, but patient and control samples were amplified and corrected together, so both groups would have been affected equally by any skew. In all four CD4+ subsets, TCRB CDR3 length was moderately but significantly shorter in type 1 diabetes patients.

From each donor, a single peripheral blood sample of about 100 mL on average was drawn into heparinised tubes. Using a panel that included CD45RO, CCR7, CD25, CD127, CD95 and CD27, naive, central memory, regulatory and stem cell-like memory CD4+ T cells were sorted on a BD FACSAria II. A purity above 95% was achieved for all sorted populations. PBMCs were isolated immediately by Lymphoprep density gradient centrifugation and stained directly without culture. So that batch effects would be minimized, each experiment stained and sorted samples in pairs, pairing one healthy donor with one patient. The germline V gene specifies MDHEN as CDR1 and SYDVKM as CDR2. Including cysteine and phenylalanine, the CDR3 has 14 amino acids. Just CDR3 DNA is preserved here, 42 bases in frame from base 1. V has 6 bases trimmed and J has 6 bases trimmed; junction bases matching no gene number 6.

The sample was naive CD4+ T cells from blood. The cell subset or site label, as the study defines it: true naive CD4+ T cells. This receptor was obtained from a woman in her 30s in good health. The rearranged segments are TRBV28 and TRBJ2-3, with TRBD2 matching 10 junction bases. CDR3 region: CASSPPGLADTQYF. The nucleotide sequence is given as TGTGCCAGCAGCCCACCGGGACTAGCGGATACGCAGTATTTT.